This T cell receptor (beta chain) was identified during a study of beta chain features in type 1 diabetes. Sequencing targeted expressed TCRB transcripts, as all isolated RNA had been reverse transcribed. The table came from immunoSEQ multiplex PCR; TCRdb's copy has only in-frame clones and leaves some out. This sample has 400,000 to 500,000 clones; 11% to 15% occur once, and the top ten carry about 0.034%. Regarding the study as a whole: When VDJ junctions were examined, type 1 diabetes patients showed fewer insertions and more deletions. For cells with high TCR expression, cDNA sequencing could yield over-representation. For patients, the naive, central memory and Treg TCRB repertoires appeared more alike than for healthy donors.

As concerns this clone: Antigen: not known.

This receptor was taken from a man between 25 and 39 years old in good health. The sequenced material came from naive CD4+ T cells from blood.

As DNA, the CDR3 is TGCGCCAGCAGCCAATCGGGACTAGCGGGGCACAATGAGCAGTTCTTC. Protein: CASSQSGLAGHNEQFF. V is TRBV4-3 and J is TRBJ2-1; 13 nucleotides align to TRBD2. Germline-derived CDR1 and CDR2 are LGHNA and YSLEER. The CDR3 is 16 residues long. V was clipped by 2 bases and J by 5 bases; unmatched bases: 3.